A selection of T cell receptor beta chains follows, all from one sample in a study of ipilimumab plus nivolumab after autologous stem cell transplantation. Clones were read by immunoSEQ multiplex PCR, and TCRdb kept only the in-frame ones, dropping some. The sample yields roughly 20,000 clones, 70% to 80% seen once. The sample here was PBMCs, taken in a trial of ipilimumab plus nivolumab as post-transplant consolidation. All receptors come from a male donor with diffuse large B-cell lymphoma. The CDR3 runs from the conserved cysteine through the conserved F or W. Each record gives: J gene, V gene, CDR3 protein.

TRBJ2-7	TRBV4-2	CASSQDRTGGEQYF
TRBJ2-5	TRBV28	CASSLKGGGAGETQYF
TRBJ2-2	TRBV13	CASSSSTSLNTGELFF
TRBJ1-5	TRBV19	CASSAQGGIQPQHF
TRBJ1-1	TRBV21-1	CASSPPGHTEAFF
TRBJ2-3	TRBV15	CATSRTDSSHRDTQYF
TRBJ2-3	TRBV27	CASTRGGSTDTQYF
TRBJ1-5	TRBV5-6	CASSFGQSNQPQHF
TRBJ2-3	TRBV19	CASSSGTGGTDTQYF
TRBJ2-1	TRBV27	CASSLKPGGAYNEQFF
TRBJ2-3	TRBV2	CASSPRDPRQDTQYF
TRBJ2-2	TRBV5-1	CASRTGPVGTGELFF
TRBJ2-2	TRBV10-3	CAISESAGGSGGELFF
TRBJ2-5	TRBV9	CASSVGTSGGRQETQYF
TRBJ1-4	TRBV10-3	CAISGGSSANEKLFF
TRBJ1-6	TRBV2	CASTTSSYNSPLHF
TRBJ2-2	TRBV18	CASSPISSGGADTGELFF
TRBJ2-1	TRBV19	CASRQGGYNEQFF
TRBJ2-2	TRBV7-9	CASSFEILGGELFF
TRBJ2-7	TRBV28	CASSLGSGGGLYEQYF
TRBJ2-3	TRBV28	CASSLWANTDTQYF
TRBJ2-1	TRBV7-2	CASSLASRGRYNEQFF
TRBJ2-7	TRBV4-1	CASSQGQGPPGEQYF
TRBJ2-3	TRBV5-1	CASAGQGTDTQYF
TRBJ2-7	TRBV9	CASSVRGGPYEQYF
TRBJ2-7	TRBV9	CASSPRGTNNYEQYF
TRBJ2-7	TRBV6-6	CASSPSLGEQYF
TRBJ1-2	TRBV18	CASSPPSVGGDYGYTF
TRBJ1-2	TRBV9	CASSPRQGGGQTYGYTF
TRBJ2-3	TRBV15	CATSRERAGGTQYF
TRBJ2-1	TRBV11-2	CASSYRGDEQFF
TRBJ2-2	TRBV2	CASKGTDNTGELFF
TRBJ2-5	TRBV19	CASSIRGPLRQETQYF
TRBJ2-1	TRBV30	CAWSPGTGYNEQFF
TRBJ1-6	TRBV7-2	CASSLGGAAGGSPLHF
TRBJ2-2	TRBV5-1	CASSLVKDSNTGELFF
TRBJ2-2	TRBV4-3	CASSRRLAGEKVGELFF
TRBJ1-5	TRBV2	CASSEAAGSQPQHF
TRBJ1-5	TRBV30	CAWSVGGGGVNQPQHF
TRBJ1-1	TRBV5-1	CASSLEGPEAFF
TRBJ2-7	TRBV19	CASSSGTSGTYEQYF
TRBJ2-3	TRBV7-9	CASSPPRTSVTDTQYF
TRBJ1-5	TRBV28	CASSFDSNQPQHF
TRBJ1-6	TRBV2	CASSEVVGTLHF
TRBJ2-7	TRBV13	CASSLLGGAPYEQYF
TRBJ2-5	TRBV5-1	CASSPSPGETQYF
TRBJ2-7	TRBV7-6	CASSKRQGDYEQYF
TRBJ2-1	TRBV6-1	CASSERGGGSYNEQFF